A selection of T cell receptor beta chains follows, all from one sample in a study of graft-versus-host responses after intestinal transplantation. The method was immunoSEQ multiplex PCR; TCRdb's version includes in-frame clones alone and lacks a portion of them. Of around 100,000 clones in the sample, around 91% were seen once. These receptors have no known antigen. The sample was unstimulated CD4+ T cells sorted from spleen or lymph node cells, taken before transplant. The receptors come from a human donor who was the organ donor for an intestinal transplant. Each CDR3 is given with its conserved first and last residue. Each record gives: CDR3 length, D gene, clone size, J gene, V gene, CDR3 DNA, CDR3 protein. The D gene is left open where the match is weak. Where a row states a size, it is once, few, many or the class of an expanded clone; other rows omit it.

CDR3 length: 14; D gene: -; clone size: -; J gene: TRBJ2-5; V gene: TRBV11-1; CDR3 DNA: TGTGCCAGCAGCTTTGGACTAACACAAGAGACCCAGTACTTC; CDR3 protein: CASSFGLTQETQYF
CDR3 length: 12; D gene: TRBD1; clone size: -; J gene: TRBJ2-1; V gene: TRBV7-2; CDR3 DNA: TGTGCCAGCAGCTTAAGACAGGGGGAGCAGTTCTTC; CDR3 protein: CASSLRQGEQFF
CDR3 length: 14; D gene: TRBD2; clone size: -; J gene: TRBJ2-7; V gene: TRBV6-5; CDR3 DNA: TGTGCCAGCAGCCCCGTTGGGGAGGGCTACGAGCAGTACTTC; CDR3 protein: CASSPVGEGYEQYF
CDR3 length: 14; D gene: TRBD1; clone size: -; J gene: TRBJ2-7; V gene: TRBV7-2; CDR3 DNA: TGTGCCAGCAGCTTAGGGGGACAGGGCTACGAGCAGTACTTC; CDR3 protein: CASSLGGQGYEQYF
CDR3 length: 14; D gene: -; clone size: -; J gene: TRBJ1-2; V gene: TRBV6-5; CDR3 DNA: TGTGCCAGCAGTTACTCGGGCAGGAACTATGGCTACACCTTC; CDR3 protein: CASSYSGRNYGYTF
CDR3 length: 16; D gene: -; clone size: -; J gene: TRBJ2-6; V gene: TRBV5-1; CDR3 DNA: TGCGCCAGCAGTTCGGTTGGGAGCTCTGGGGCCAACGTCCTGACTTTC; CDR3 protein: CASSSVGSSGANVLTF
CDR3 length: 15; D gene: TRBD1; clone size: -; J gene: TRBJ1-2; V gene: TRBV4-2; CDR3 DNA: TGTGCCAGCAGCCAAGATCAAACCGGGACAGGGGGCGCCTCCTTC; CDR3 protein: CASSQDQTGTGGASF
CDR3 length: 15; D gene: -; clone size: -; J gene: TRBJ1-4; V gene: TRBV4-1; CDR3 DNA: TGCGCCAGCAGCCAAACCCGACAGCAGAATGAAAAACTGTTTTTT; CDR3 protein: CASSQTRQQNEKLFF
CDR3 length: 15; D gene: -; clone size: -; J gene: TRBJ2-3; V gene: TRBV7-6; CDR3 DNA: TGTGCCAGCAGCCGACCCCCCGGAGGCACAGATACGCAGTATTTT; CDR3 protein: CASSRPPGGTDTQYF
CDR3 length: 14; D gene: TRBD1; clone size: -; J gene: TRBJ1-5; V gene: TRBV5-1; CDR3 DNA: TGCGCCAGCAGCTTCACAGGGGGAGGCCAGCCCCAGCATTTT; CDR3 protein: CASSFTGGGQPQHF
CDR3 length: 15; D gene: -; clone size: -; J gene: TRBJ2-1; V gene: TRBV6-6; CDR3 DNA: TGTGCCAGCAGTTACGAGATTCTCTCCTACAATGAGCAGTTCTTC; CDR3 protein: CASSYEILSYNEQFF
CDR3 length: 15; D gene: -; clone size: -; J gene: TRBJ2-7; V gene: TRBV19; CDR3 DNA: TGTGCCAGTAGTACCGGGACTGCGAGCTCCTACGAGCAGTACTTC; CDR3 protein: CASSTGTASSYEQYF
CDR3 length: 14; D gene: TRBD1; clone size: once; J gene: TRBJ2-2; V gene: TRBV27; CDR3 DNA: TGTGCCAGCCGGGACAGGGGAGTCACCGGGGAGCTGTTTTTT; CDR3 protein: CASRDRGVTGELFF
CDR3 length: 18; D gene: TRBD1; clone size: -; J gene: TRBJ1-4; V gene: TRBV30; CDR3 DNA: TGTGCCTGGAGTGTATGGGACAGGGATGAAAAAGGCGCTGAAAAACTGTTTTTT; CDR3 protein: CAWSVWDRDEKGAEKLFF
CDR3 length: 17; D gene: -; clone size: -; J gene: TRBJ2-4; V gene: TRBV4-1; CDR3 DNA: TGCGCCAGCAGCCAAGATAGTCCCCGGGGGGCCAAAAACATTCAGTACTTC; CDR3 protein: CASSQDSPRGAKNIQYF
CDR3 length: 16; D gene: TRBD2; clone size: few; J gene: TRBJ2-1; V gene: TRBV4-1; CDR3 DNA: TGCGCCAGCAGCAGCCGACTAGCGGGGGGGCAAAATGAGCAGTTCTTC; CDR3 protein: CASSSRLAGGQNEQFF
CDR3 length: 14; D gene: -; clone size: -; J gene: TRBJ1-2; V gene: TRBV10-3; CDR3 DNA: TGTGCCATCAGTAACGGGGGTACGAACTATGGCTACACCTTC; CDR3 protein: CAISNGGTNYGYTF
CDR3 length: 15; D gene: TRBD2; clone size: once; J gene: TRBJ2-7; V gene: TRBV7-8; CDR3 DNA: TGTGCCAGCAGCTTAGTAAGACTAGCGGGGGTCGAGCAGTACTTC; CDR3 protein: CASSLVRLAGVEQYF
CDR3 length: 13; D gene: -; clone size: -; J gene: TRBJ1-1; V gene: TRBV6-5; CDR3 DNA: TGTGCCAGCAGTTACACGAACAGGGAGGGAGCTTTCTTT; CDR3 protein: CASSYTNREGAFF
CDR3 length: 15; D gene: -; clone size: -; J gene: TRBJ2-2; V gene: TRBV4-3; CDR3 DNA: TGCGCCAGCAGCCTTTTTACTAGTCGATCCGGGGAGCTGTTTTTT; CDR3 protein: CASSLFTSRSGELFF
CDR3 length: 15; D gene: -; clone size: -; J gene: TRBJ1-3; V gene: TRBV6-5; CDR3 DNA: TGTGCCAGCAGTTATAGGGGCCCAGCCGGAAACACCATATATTTT; CDR3 protein: CASSYRGPAGNTIYF
CDR3 length: 14; D gene: TRBD1; clone size: -; J gene: TRBJ1-1; V gene: TRBV6-5; CDR3 DNA: TGTGCCAGCAGTTACAGGGGGCCGGGCACTGAAGCTTTCTTT; CDR3 protein: CASSYRGPGTEAFF
CDR3 length: 15; D gene: -; clone size: few; J gene: TRBJ1-6; V gene: TRBV7-9; CDR3 DNA: TGTGCCAGCAGCTTAGAGACAGGTCGGATTACACCCCTCCACTTT; CDR3 protein: CASSLETGRITPLHF
CDR3 length: 14; D gene: -; clone size: once; J gene: TRBJ1-2; V gene: TRBV4-1; CDR3 DNA: TGCGCCAGCAGCCAAGAATGGGGGAGGTATGGCTACACCTTC; CDR3 protein: CASSQEWGRYGYTF
CDR3 length: 17; D gene: -; clone size: -; J gene: TRBJ2-3; V gene: TRBV5-1; CDR3 DNA: TGCGCCAGCAGCTTGAAGGTGGGGGCTGGTTCGACAGATACGCAGTATTTT; CDR3 protein: CASSLKVGAGSTDTQYF
CDR3 length: 14; D gene: -; clone size: -; J gene: TRBJ2-7; V gene: TRBV7-9; CDR3 DNA: TGTGCCAGCAGCTTAGGACTATCTACCTACGAGCAGTACTTC; CDR3 protein: CASSLGLSTYEQYF
CDR3 length: 14; D gene: -; clone size: -; J gene: TRBJ2-3; V gene: TRBV9; CDR3 DNA: TGTGCCAGCAGCGTTGGGGGCGCGGCAGATACGCAGTATTTT; CDR3 protein: CASSVGGAADTQYF
CDR3 length: 12; D gene: -; clone size: once; J gene: TRBJ1-6; V gene: TRBV10-1; CDR3 DNA: TGCGCCAGCAGGTCCGGGAATTCACCCCTCCACTTT; CDR3 protein: CASRSGNSPLHF
CDR3 length: 13; D gene: -; clone size: few; J gene: TRBJ1-1; V gene: TRBV18; CDR3 DNA: TGTGCCAGCTCACCAGGGCTGAACACTGAAGCTTTCTTT; CDR3 protein: CASSPGLNTEAFF
CDR3 length: 18; D gene: TRBD2; clone size: once; J gene: TRBJ2-7; V gene: TRBV7-2; CDR3 DNA: TGTGCCAGCAGCTTTGGACTAGCGGGGGGGGAAAGACCCTACGAGCAGTACTTC; CDR3 protein: CASSFGLAGGERPYEQYF
CDR3 length: 18; D gene: -; clone size: -; J gene: TRBJ2-6; V gene: TRBV7-9; CDR3 DNA: TGTGCCAGCAGAAAAAACCGCGACTCCAACTCTGGGGCCAACGTCCTGACTTTC; CDR3 protein: CASRKNRDSNSGANVLTF
CDR3 length: 15; D gene: -; clone size: -; J gene: TRBJ1-4; V gene: TRBV7-6; CDR3 DNA: TGTGCCAGCAGTCTGACAGTTCTCTTGGGGGAAAAACTGTTTTTT; CDR3 protein: CASSLTVLLGEKLFF
CDR3 length: 14; D gene: -; clone size: -; J gene: TRBJ2-3; V gene: TRBV25-1; CDR3 DNA: TGTGCCAGCAGTGAAGGACTATTAAGGGATACGCAGTATTTT; CDR3 protein: CASSEGLLRDTQYF
CDR3 length: 15; D gene: -; clone size: -; J gene: TRBJ1-2; V gene: TRBV4-3; CDR3 DNA: TGCGCCAGCAGCCAAGGTGTCTTCCCCAACTATGGCTACACCTTC; CDR3 protein: CASSQGVFPNYGYTF
CDR3 length: 11; D gene: -; clone size: -; J gene: TRBJ2-3; V gene: TRBV2; CDR3 DNA: TGTGCCAGCAGTTTTCTCTACCCGCAGTATTTT; CDR3 protein: CASSFLYPQYF
CDR3 length: 16; D gene: -; clone size: -; J gene: TRBJ2-7; V gene: TRBV10-3; CDR3 DNA: TGTGCCATCAGGAATAGTGAGACTCTCAGGGGCTACGAGCAGTACTTC; CDR3 protein: CAIRNSETLRGYEQYF
CDR3 length: 13; D gene: -; clone size: -; J gene: TRBJ2-2; V gene: TRBV4-1; CDR3 DNA: TGCGCCAGCAGCCAAGGGCCTGGCGGGGAGCTGTTTTTT; CDR3 protein: CASSQGPGGELFF
CDR3 length: 15; D gene: -; clone size: -; J gene: TRBJ1-1; V gene: TRBV9; CDR3 DNA: TGTGCCAGCAGCGTAGATGCCAGGGTGAACACTGAAGCTTTCTTT; CDR3 protein: CASSVDARVNTEAFF
CDR3 length: 14; D gene: TRBD2; clone size: -; J gene: TRBJ2-1; V gene: TRBV10-2; CDR3 DNA: TGCGCCAGCAGAAAGACTAGCGGGTACAATGAGCAGTTCTTC; CDR3 protein: CASRKTSGYNEQFF
CDR3 length: 14; D gene: -; clone size: -; J gene: TRBJ2-7; V gene: TRBV5-6; CDR3 DNA: TGTGCCAGCAGCTTGTGGCGGGGTGGGTACGAGCAGTACTTC; CDR3 protein: CASSLWRGGYEQYF
CDR3 length: 13; D gene: TRBD1; clone size: -; J gene: TRBJ1-5; V gene: TRBV5-4; CDR3 DNA: TGTGCCAGCAGCTTTTCAGGGGGGCAGCCCCAGCATTTT; CDR3 protein: CASSFSGGQPQHF
CDR3 length: 13; D gene: TRBD2; clone size: -; J gene: TRBJ2-1; V gene: TRBV4-1; CDR3 DNA: TGCGCCAGCAGCCACATAAGGGAGGGTGAGCAGTTCTTC; CDR3 protein: CASSHIREGEQFF
CDR3 length: 12; D gene: TRBD2; clone size: once; J gene: TRBJ2-7; V gene: TRBV30; CDR3 DNA: TGTGCCTGGGCCGGGGGGGGAAACGAGCAGTACTTC; CDR3 protein: CAWAGGGNEQYF
CDR3 length: 14; D gene: -; clone size: once; J gene: TRBJ1-2; V gene: TRBV30; CDR3 DNA: TGTGCCTGGACTCAGACAGGCCGATCGGGGGGCTACACCTTC; CDR3 protein: CAWTQTGRSGGYTF
CDR3 length: 15; D gene: -; clone size: -; J gene: TRBJ1-4; V gene: TRBV30; CDR3 DNA: TGTGCCTGGAGTGTATCCGGACTTATTAATGAAAAACTGTTTTTT; CDR3 protein: CAWSVSGLINEKLFF
CDR3 length: 17; D gene: TRBD2; clone size: -; J gene: TRBJ2-5; V gene: TRBV27; CDR3 DNA: TGTGCCAGCAGTTCGCGAATCCGGACTAGCGGCCAAGAGACCCAGTACTTC; CDR3 protein: CASSSRIRTSGQETQYF
CDR3 length: 14; D gene: -; clone size: -; J gene: TRBJ2-5; V gene: TRBV7-2; CDR3 DNA: TGTGCCAGCAGCTTAAACGGGGGACAAGAGACCCAGTACTTC; CDR3 protein: CASSLNGGQETQYF
CDR3 length: 16; D gene: TRBD1; clone size: few; J gene: TRBJ2-2; V gene: TRBV7-9; CDR3 DNA: TGTGCCAGCAGCTTAGGAGCGACAGGGGCGCCCGGGGAGCTGTTTTTT; CDR3 protein: CASSLGATGAPGELFF
CDR3 length: 12; D gene: -; clone size: -; J gene: TRBJ2-5; V gene: TRBV18; CDR3 DNA: TGTGCCAGCTCACCCAACCAAGAGACCCAGTACTTC; CDR3 protein: CASSPNQETQYF
CDR3 length: 13; D gene: -; clone size: -; J gene: TRBJ2-1; V gene: TRBV11-3; CDR3 DNA: TGTGCCAGCAGCTTCCGTCCGTACAATGAGCAGTTCTTC; CDR3 protein: CASSFRPYNEQFF
CDR3 length: 17; D gene: -; clone size: once; J gene: TRBJ1-1; V gene: TRBV19; CDR3 DNA: TGTGCCAGTAGTATAGTGCAGCGGAAGGGTAAGGACACTGAAGCTTTCTTT; CDR3 protein: CASSIVQRKGKDTEAFF
CDR3 length: 19; D gene: TRBD1; clone size: -; J gene: TRBJ2-2; V gene: TRBV27; CDR3 DNA: TGTGCCAGCAGTAGAAAGGGTCAGGGGGCTTACGCGAACACCGGGGAGCTGTTTTTT; CDR3 protein: CASSRKGQGAYANTGELFF
CDR3 length: 17; D gene: -; clone size: -; J gene: TRBJ2-3; V gene: TRBV4-1; CDR3 DNA: TGCGCCAGCAGCCGCCCCCGTGGCGGGTCTAGCACAGATACGCAGTATTTT; CDR3 protein: CASSRPRGGSSTDTQYF
CDR3 length: 17; D gene: -; clone size: -; J gene: TRBJ2-5; V gene: TRBV27; CDR3 DNA: TGTGCCAGCACTCCTCGGGGGATAATAGGAGGAACGGAGACCCAGTACTTC; CDR3 protein: CASTPRGIIGGTETQYF
CDR3 length: 16; D gene: TRBD1; clone size: -; J gene: TRBJ2-3; V gene: TRBV7-2; CDR3 DNA: TGTGCCAGCAGCCACAAGACAGGGATTGTCACAGATACGCAGTATTTT; CDR3 protein: CASSHKTGIVTDTQYF